A selection of T cell receptor beta chains follows, all from one sample in a study of PD-L1 blockade in urothelial cancer. Here immunoSEQ multiplex PCR was the method, and the copy in TCRdb shows in-frame clones only, minus some. The sample has 130,000 or so clones, about four fifths seen once; the top ten hold 3.2%. The source material was PBMCs, sampled around atezolizumab (anti-PD-L1) treatment. These receptors all come from a man aged 50 to 60 with urothelial cancer. Each CDR3 is given with its conserved first and last residue. A D gene is named only where the DNA matches it firmly. The listing skips clone size in some rows; elsewhere it reads once, few, many or a size class.

TRBV6-1	TRBJ2-7	NA	NA	CASSAAGYEQYF	TGTGCCAGCAGTGCCGCCGGCTACGAGCAGTACTTC
TRBV4-2	TRBJ1-4	NA	NA	CASSLLQEPGATNEKLFF	TGTGCCAGCAGCCTACTACAGGAACCAGGGGCAACTAATGAAAAACTGTTTTTT
TRBV5-1	TRBJ1-1	NA	NA	CASSSNGGVNTEAFF	TGCGCCAGCAGCTCAAACGGGGGGGTAAACACTGAAGCTTTCTTT
TRBV27	TRBJ2-5	TRBD2	NA	CASSWSGRVETQYF	TGTGCCAGCAGTTGGTCCGGGAGGGTAGAGACCCAGTACTTC
TRBV7-9	TRBJ2-1	TRBD2	NA	CASSLVVGGVYNEQFF	TGTGCCAGCAGCTTAGTAGTGGGAGGGGTCTACAATGAGCAGTTCTTC
TRBV14	TRBJ2-2	NA	NA	CASSQDGVRELFF	TGTGCCAGCAGCCAAGACGGGGTGAGGGAGCTGTTTTTT
TRBV5-1	TRBJ2-2	NA	few	CASSYYSGNTGELFF	TGCGCCAGCAGCTACTATAGCGGCAACACCGGGGAGCTGTTTTTT
TRBV6-4	TRBJ1-2	NA	NA	CANSHGRANYGYTF	TGTGCCAACTCACACGGCAGGGCTAACTATGGCTACACCTTC
TRBV6-1	TRBJ2-4	NA	NA	CASSEGLGLAKNIQYF	TGTGCCAGCAGTGAGGGTTTGGGACTAGCCAAAAACATTCAGTACTTC
TRBV18	TRBJ1-4	NA	NA	CASSPSGGKEKLFF	TGTGCCAGCTCACCTTCCGGGGGGAAAGAAAAACTGTTTTTT
TRBV19	TRBJ2-7	NA	NA	CASSITGSSYEQYF	TGTGCCAGTAGTATAACGGGGAGCTCCTACGAGCAGTACTTC
TRBV5-4	TRBJ1-3	NA	NA	CASSSDRWSSGNTIYF	TGTGCCAGCAGCTCGGACAGATGGAGCTCTGGAAACACCATATATTTT
TRBV7-6	TRBJ2-1	NA	NA	CASSRSQANYNEQFF	TGTGCCAGCAGCCGATCCCAGGCCAACTACAATGAGCAGTTCTTC
TRBV28	TRBJ2-7	NA	NA	CASRSRHSEQYF	TGTGCCAGCAGGTCGAGACACTCCGAGCAGTACTTC
TRBV4-1	TRBJ1-3	NA	NA	CASSQTDRLPRANTIYF	TGCGCCAGCAGCCAAACCGACCGTCTCCCGCGGGCAAACACCATATATTTT
TRBV30	TRBJ1-6	NA	NA	CAWSVSGVRSPLHF	TGTGCCTGGAGTGTTAGCGGGGTTAGATCACCCCTCCACTTT
TRBV12-5	TRBJ2-2	NA	NA	CASGLGAPGELFF	TGTGCTAGTGGTTTGGGGGCCCCCGGGGAGCTGTTTTTT
TRBV21-1	TRBJ1-2	NA	NA	CASSKGGQGGYTF	TGTGCCAGCAGCAAAGGAGGTCAAGGCGGCTACACCTTC
TRBV10-3	TRBJ2-7	TRBD2	NA	CAISILGGRAGEQYF	TGTGCCATCAGTATCCTGGGCGGGAGGGCCGGGGAGCAGTACTTC
TRBV28	TRBJ2-7	TRBD1	NA	CASSLPGQGSYEQYF	TGTGCCAGCAGTTTACCGGGACAGGGATCCTACGAGCAGTACTTC
TRBV29-1	TRBJ2-3	NA	NA	CSVEEGGRTDTQYF	TGCAGCGTAGAGGAGGGGGGGCGCACAGATACGCAGTATTTT
TRBV9	TRBJ2-2	TRBD2	few	CASSDRLAGVLTGELFF	TGTGCCAGCAGCGACCGACTAGCGGGAGTCCTCACCGGGGAGCTGTTTTTT
TRBV6-5	TRBJ2-7	NA	NA	CASSYSGSYEQYF	TGTGCCAGCAGTTACTCCGGGTCCTACGAGCAGTACTTC
TRBV27	TRBJ2-7	NA	NA	CASSLSRASEQYF	TGTGCCAGCAGTTTATCCAGGGCGTCCGAGCAGTACTTC
TRBV5-1	TRBJ2-3	NA	NA	CASSLGQGLGDTQYF	TGCGCCAGCAGCTTGGGTCAGGGCTTGGGAGATACGCAGTATTTT
TRBV30	TRBJ2-5	TRBD2	NA	CAWSQLAGGRETQYF	TGTGCCTGGAGTCAACTAGCGGGAGGCCGAGAGACCCAGTACTTC
TRBV19	TRBJ2-2	TRBD2	few	CASKRREDSAGELFF	TGTGCCAGTAAAAGGCGGGAGGACTCTGCCGGGGAGCTGTTTTTT
TRBV7-6	TRBJ2-7	NA	NA	CASSLSVQGGYEQYF	TGTGCCAGCAGCTTATCCGTGCAGGGGGGCTACGAGCAGTACTTC
TRBV7-9	TRBJ2-1	NA	NA	CASRESSSYNEQFF	TGTGCCAGCAGAGAGAGTTCGTCCTACAATGAGCAGTTCTTC
TRBV5-1	TRBJ2-2	NA	NA	CASSLISGSGELFF	TGCGCCAGCAGCTTAATCTCGGGATCCGGGGAGCTGTTTTTT
TRBV14	TRBJ1-2	NA	NA	CASSHPRGTNYGYTF	TGTGCCAGCAGCCACCCTAGGGGGACTAACTATGGCTACACCTTC
TRBV30	TRBJ2-3	NA	once	CAWSHTRTDTQYF	TGTGCCTGGAGCCACACGAGGACAGATACGCAGTATTTT
TRBV15	TRBJ2-3	TRBD2	NA	CATRGLAGGFGTQYF	TGTGCCACCAGGGGACTAGCGGGAGGATTTGGTACGCAGTATTTT
TRBV28	TRBJ2-1	TRBD2	NA	CASSPRPQRGVYNEQFF	TGTGCCAGCAGTCCGCGCCCTCAGCGGGGGGTGTACAATGAGCAGTTCTTC
TRBV2	TRBJ1-2	TRBD1	NA	CASSEQGAGYGYTF	TGTGCCAGCAGTGAACAGGGGGCGGGCTATGGCTACACCTTC
TRBV5-6	TRBJ2-5	NA	NA	CASSLSGSGTQYF	TGTGCCAGCAGCTTGTCCGGGTCTGGGACCCAGTACTTC
TRBV7-9	TRBJ2-5	TRBD1	NA	CASREGQVQETQYF	TGTGCCAGCAGGGAGGGACAGGTCCAAGAGACCCAGTACTTC
TRBV20-1	TRBJ2-1	NA	once	CSASTYNEQFF	TGCAGTGCTAGTACATACAATGAGCAGTTCTTC
TRBV7-9	TRBJ2-1	NA	NA	CASSQGREQFF	TGTGCCAGCAGCCAGGGCAGGGAGCAGTTCTTC
TRBV9	TRBJ2-6	TRBD1	NA	CASSAPTTGGSGANVLTF	TGTGCCAGCAGCGCCCCCACAACAGGGGGCTCTGGGGCCAACGTCCTGACTTTC
TRBV7-3	TRBJ2-5	TRBD1	NA	CASSPGQGGTQYF	TGTGCCAGCAGTCCTGGACAGGGTGGGACCCAGTACTTC
TRBV28	TRBJ2-6	NA	NA	CASKGTFLSSGANVLTF	TGTGCCAGCAAAGGGACTTTTTTATCTTCTGGGGCCAACGTCCTGACTTTC
TRBV18	TRBJ1-5	NA	NA	CASSPIGGSGQPQHF	TGTGCCAGCTCACCAATAGGTGGGAGCGGGCAGCCCCAGCATTTT
TRBV5-1	TRBJ2-7	TRBD2	NA	CASSLEWRERYEQYF	TGCGCCAGCAGCTTGGAGTGGCGGGAGCGGTACGAGCAGTACTTC
TRBV25-1	TRBJ1-4	TRBD1	NA	CAARDRETNEKLFF	TGTGCCGCACGAGACAGGGAAACTAATGAAAAACTGTTTTTT